This entry describes one T cell receptor (beta chain). Its antigen is unknown. Distinct nucleotide sequences in the sample also encode this CDR3. V was cut by 1 base and J by 2 bases, with 5 bases left in between. The CDR3 loop spans 14 amino acids. In germline, CDR1 is SNHLY, CDR2 FYNNEI. This entry belongs to a study of CD8+ T cells in alopecia areata. Study-level points and caveats: Possibly as an HLA-related effect, TCR sharing across patients appeared less clear than in mice. Elevated clonality characterized lesional scalp relative to normal scalp, particularly in alopecia totalis/universalis. Alphabeta T cells residing in normal skin are also sequenced in scalp samples.

cDNA prepared by RNA extraction and subsequent reverse transcription served as the template for sequencing. TCRdb keeps only in-frame clones here, not all; method: immunoSEQ multiplex PCR. The sample has 95,000 to 110,000 clones, 45% to 60% seen once. A FACSAria was used to sort CD4+ and CD8+ T cells. These cells came from PBMCs. The rearrangement links TRBV2 to TRBJ2-2; D is unclear. The sample was CD4+ T cells sorted from blood. This receptor was taken from a human donor in good health. The CDR3 DNA reads as TGTGCCAGCAGTGAAGTAGCCAACACCGGGGAGCTGTTTTTT. It is translated as CASSEVANTGELFF.